A single sample gave rise to the 29 T cell receptor beta chains below, sequenced in a study of Ad26.COV2.S vaccination and SARS-CoV-2 variants. Documented treatment: about 20 received Ad26.COV2.S at low or high dose, single or two shots; 5 received placebo; per-sample allocation not given. Sampling took place 63 days after the first vaccine or placebo injection. Sequencing was performed with immunoSEQ multiplex PCR; in TCRdb, only in-frame clones are kept and a portion is missing. The sample has nearly 400,000 clones; 89% are singletons. The specimen was peripheral blood, collected in a trial of Ad26.COV2.S vaccine versus placebo. The source is a person between 18 and 59 years old who received the Ad26.COV2.S COVID-19 vaccine or a placebo.

The chain has TRBV6-5 and TRBJ1-4; no clear D. Looked up from germline, CDR1 is MNHEY and CDR2 is SVGAGI. There are 14 residues in the CDR3. V was shortened by 0 bases and J by 5 bases, with 7 bases between the two germline ends. The CDR3 is CASSYSSKNEKLFF. Here the CDR3 DNA reads TGTGCCAGCAGTTACTCGAGTAAGAATGAAAAACTGTTTTTT.

The DNA for the CDR3 is TGTGCCAGCAGTCACAGGGGCGTGGATGGCTACACCTTC. It specifies CASSHRGVDGYTF. The J gene is TRBJ1-2, the V gene TRBV5-4, with 7 nucleotides matching TRBD1. V lost 5 bases to trimming and J lost 6 bases; unmatched junction nucleotides: 7. This CDR3 region has 13 residues. Per the germline V gene, CDR1 is SGHNT and CDR2 is YYREEE (reference sequence).

The chain uses TRBV4-2 and TRBJ2-7; D may be TRBD2 (8 bases). Per germline, CDR1 LGHNA and CDR2 YNFKEQ. The CDR3 has 16 amino acids. The ends were cut back, 0 bases at V and 2 bases at J, with 14 bases in the middle. In DNA form, the CDR3 reads TGTGCCAGCAGCCAAGACCCGGGAGGGGGCACCTACGAGCAGTACTTC. It specifies CASSQDPGGGTYEQYF.

The V call is TRBV29-1, the J call TRBJ2-4; TRBD2 matches 7 bases. Looked up from germline, CDR1 is SQVTM and CDR2 is ANQGSEA. The V segment lost 7 bases and the J segment 5 bases; nucleotides outside the gene matches: 8. The CDR3 has 13 residues. This CDR3 is CSALRGGENIQYF. The CDR3 bases are TGCAGCGCCTTGAGGGGAGGGGAAAACATTCAGTACTTC. The entire variable domain, with the rest obtained from reference TRBV29-1 and TRBJ2-4, is as follows: SAVISQKPSRDICQRGTSLTIQCQVDSQVTMMFWYRQQPGQSLTLIATANQGSEATYESGFVIDKFPISRPNLTFSTLTVSNMSPEDSSIYLCSALRGGENIQYFGAGTRLSVL.

This clone was seen just once. The V and J genes are TRBV7-2 and TRBJ2-7; the D is unclear. V dropped 1 base and J dropped 0 bases, with 10 bases sitting between them. The CDR3 length is 15 residues. The V gene's germline CDR1 is SGHTA and CDR2 FQGNSA. The CDR3 loop reads CASSLELTSSYEQYF. CDR3 in DNA: TGTGCCAGCAGCTTAGAATTGACAAGCTCCTACGAGCAGTACTTC.

The rearrangement links TRBV28 to TRBJ1-6; no firm D call. Trimming took 3 bases from V and 0 from J, leaving 9 bases between them. CDR1 and CDR2 from the germline V gene are MDHEN and SYDVKM. The CDR3 loop spans 16 amino acids. This CDR3 is CASSLIWSSYNSPLHF. The CDR3 DNA follows: TGTGCCAGCAGTTTGATATGGAGCTCCTATAATTCACCCCTCCACTTT.

The chain links TRBV5-6 to TRBJ2-7; 9 bases fit TRBD2. Germline V gene lookup returns CDR1 SGHDT and CDR2 YYEEEE. V gave up 0 bases and J gave up 0 bases; unmatched junction bases: 4. This CDR3 is 16 amino acids long. CDR3 bases: TGTGCCAGCAGCTTGGCGGGGCGGGAGGGCTCCTACGAGCAGTACTTC. It codes for CASSLAGREGSYEQYF.

The chain is built from TRBV7-9 and TRBJ1-1; 10 positions match TRBD1. This CDR3 is built from 15 residues. Germline CDR1 and CDR2: SEHNR and FQNEAQ (reference sequence). J lost 3 bases, V lost 5 bases, and 6 bases had no gene match. In nucleotides, the CDR3 is TGTGCCAGCAGCCGACAGGGGGCGACGGACACTGAAGCTTTCTTT. It translates to CASSRQGATDTEAFF.

This rearrangement joins TRBV19 to TRBJ2-2; D gene uncertain. CDR1 LNHDA and CDR2 SQIVND come from the germline V gene (reference sequence). Deletions cut 5 bases from V and 3 bases from J, with 10 bases between. The CDR3 is made up of 14 amino acids. The CDR3 sequence is CASSPRKDTGELFF. The CDR3 DNA follows: TGTGCCAGTAGTCCCCGGAAAGACACCGGGGAGCTGTTTTTT.

V gene TRBV10-3 combines with J gene TRBJ1-2; tentatively, D is TRBD1 (5 bases). The CDR3 is made up of 13 amino acids. Germline assignment: CDR1 ENHRY and CDR2 SYGVKD. The V and J ends lost 4 bases and 4 bases respectively, with 10 bases between them. The DNA of the CDR3 is TGTGCCATCAGTGGCCAGGGAGGCTATGGCTACACCTTC. This translates into CAISGQGGYGYTF.

The chain recombines TRBV11-2 with TRBJ2-1; 11 bases are a match to TRBD2. Looked up from germline, CDR1 is SGHAT and CDR2 is FQNNGV. The CDR3 runs to 17 residues. V trimming: 4 bases; J trimming: 8 bases; junction bases outside the gene matches: 13. CDR3 sequence reads: CASSSLPTSGSGDEQFF. CDR3 DNA sequence: TGTGCCAGCAGCTCCCTCCCCACTAGCGGGAGTGGCGATGAGCAGTTCTTC.

This chain connects TRBV19 to TRBJ2-1; D perhaps matches TRBD2 (5 bases). Germline assignment: CDR1 LNHDA and CDR2 SQIVND (reference sequence). The CDR3 is 12 amino acids. Trimming stripped 11 bases from V and 6 bases from J, with 14 bases between. The CDR3 DNA reads TGTGCCTCCAGCGGAGTGTTCAATGAGCAGTTCTTC. Translating it yields CASSGVFNEQFF.

This clone was counted a single time. This rearrangement joins TRBV9 to TRBJ2-3; 8 bases are shared with TRBD2. Trimming removed 4 bases from V and 1 base from J; junction bases left unmatched: 2. The CDR3 extends over 14 amino acids. Per the germline V gene, CDR1 is SGDLS and CDR2 is YYNGEE. The chain's CDR3 is CASSFSGGTDTQYF. In DNA form, the CDR3 reads TGTGCCAGCAGCTTTAGCGGGGGCACAGATACGCAGTATTTT.

Concerning this clone itself: Mismatch with germline at one junction end may stem from a read error. The chain joins TRBV12-3 or TRBV12-4 to TRBJ1-2, with D uncertain. The CDR3 runs to 13 residues. As DNA, the CDR3 is TGTGCCAGCAGCTTAGCGGTTAACTATGGCTACACCTTC. It translates to CASSLAVNYGYTF.

The chain has TRBV6-4 and TRBJ2-3; no clear D. The V gene lost 0 bases and the J gene lost 1 base, with 11 bases spanning the gap. The germline CDR1 and CDR2 sequences are MRHNA and SNTAGT. This CDR3 has 16 amino acids. Here the CDR3 reads CASSDSPGERTDTQYF. CDR3 coding DNA: TGTGCCAGCAGTGACTCGCCGGGCGAGCGCACAGATACGCAGTATTTT.

The chain carries TRBV28 and TRBJ1-2; possible D gene TRBD1, 6 bases. The CDR3 totals 16 residues. The germline CDR1 and CDR2 sequences are MDHEN and SYDVKM. Trimming removed 6 bases from V and 4 bases from J, with 21 bases in between. CDR3 sequence reads: CASRYPEGGLSYGYTF. CDR3 nucleotide sequence: TGTGCCAGCAGATACCCTGAAGGGGGGCTGAGCTATGGCTACACCTTC.

The chain links TRBV19 to TRBJ2-5, with TRBD1 identical over 7 bases. Germline V CDR1 and CDR2: LNHDA, SQIVND (reference sequence). V dropped 6 bases and J dropped 1; count of bases not matched to a gene: 2. This CDR3 has 13 amino acids. CDR3 DNA: TGTGCCAGTAGACCAGGGGGCCAAGAGACCCAGTACTTC. Translation: CASRPGGQETQYF.

This clone was observed a handful of times. The chain links TRBV10-1 to TRBJ2-2; maybe TRBD1 (5 bases). Trimming shortened V by 2 bases and J by 0 bases, and 7 bases separated the two germline ends. Germline V gene sequence: CDR1 WNHNN, CDR2 SYGVQD (reference sequence). The CDR3 runs to 15 residues. CDR3 protein: CASSEETANTGELFF. The CDR3 region has the DNA TGCGCCAGCAGTGAGGAGACAGCGAACACCGGGGAGCTGTTTTTT.

The V gene is TRBV24-1, the J gene TRBJ2-7; D not certain. The CDR3 is 12 amino acids. Trimming shortened V by 1 base and J by 6 bases, and 6 bases separated the two germline ends. Germline assignment: CDR1 KGHDR and CDR2 SFDVKD. The CDR3 sequence: CATSDFWGEQYF. The CDR3 DNA reads TGTGCCACCAGTGATTTTTGGGGCGAGCAGTACTTC.

The chain uses TRBV15 and TRBJ2-2; 9 bases match TRBD2. CDR1 and CDR2 from the germline V gene are LNHNV and YYDKDF (reference sequence). V was pared by 3 bases and J by 4 bases, with 6 bases of the junction left unmatched. This CDR3 is built from 16 residues. The CDR3 sequence: CATSRIAGAVTGELFF. The CDR3 DNA follows: TGTGCCACCAGCAGGATAGCGGGAGCGGTCACCGGGGAGCTGTTTTTT.

The V and J genes are TRBV10-2 and TRBJ2-1, with 7 positions matching TRBD2. J gave up 4 bases and V 8 bases, and 2 bases lay outside the gene matches. Germline lookup yields CDR1 WSHSY and CDR2 SAAADI. There are 12 residues in the CDR3. CDR3 DNA sequence: TGCGCCAGCGGGGAGGGGTACAATGAGCAGTTCTTC. This gives the protein CASGEGYNEQFF.

This chain connects TRBV6-6 to TRBJ2-3; TRBD1 matches at 7 bases. The CDR3 is 15 residues long. The germline V gene has CDR1 MNHNY and CDR2 SVGAGI (reference sequence). Trimming cost V 2 bases and J 2 bases; bases outside gene matches: 4. CDR3 nucleotide sequence: TGTGCCAGCAGTTACGACAGGGTTACCACAGATACGCAGTATTTT. Protein sequence: CASSYDRVTTDTQYF.

The chain links TRBV2 to TRBJ1-2, with D unresolved. Trimming pared 5 bases from V and 1 base from J, leaving 5 bases between. This CDR3 contains 12 residues. Per the germline V gene, CDR1 is SNHLY and CDR2 is FYNNEI. The CDR3 is CASSPDNYGYTF. In nucleotides, the CDR3 is TGTGCCAGCAGTCCAGATAACTATGGCTACACCTTC.

Comments on this clone: The same CDR3 arises from other DNA sequences in this sample as well. The CDR3: CASSTGMNTEAFF. DNA for the CDR3: TGTGCCTCCTCTACAGGGATGAACACTGAAGCTTTCTTT. This chain links TRBV6-5 with TRBJ1-1; a weak D match, TRBD1 (6 bases). Between the trimmed V and J ends, which lost 11 bases and 0 bases, there was a span of 13 bases. In germline, CDR1 is MNHEY, CDR2 SVGAGI. This CDR3 is 13 amino acids long.

This chain joins TRBV4-2 and TRBJ2-1, with 7 bases that match TRBD2. This CDR3 is built from 14 residues. Losses at the gene ends were 2 bases for V and 7 bases for J; bases not matched to a gene: 5. Germline CDR1 and CDR2: LGHNA and YNFKEQ. The CDR3 protein is CASSQWREPNEQFF. As DNA, the CDR3 is TGTGCCAGCAGCCAATGGCGGGAGCCGAATGAGCAGTTCTTC.

The V call is TRBV11-2, the J call TRBJ2-7, with D uncertain. The V gene lost 1 base and the J gene lost 2 bases, with 6 bases spanning the gap. Germline-derived CDR1 and CDR2 are SGHAT and FQNNGV. The CDR3 consists of 13 residues. CDR3 loop: CASSLVTTYEQYF. In DNA, the CDR3 is TGTGCCAGCAGCTTAGTCACGACCTACGAGCAGTACTTC.

This chain uses TRBV4-3 with TRBJ2-7; 7 positions agree with TRBD2. The CDR3 extends over 14 amino acids. Germline V gene sequence: CDR1 LGHNA, CDR2 YSLEER. Unmatched junction bases numbered 13, after V lost 5 bases and J lost 9 bases. The CDR3 DNA sequence: TGCGCCAGCAGCACGTCCGGGACTATCAACGCGCAGTACTTC. As protein: CASSTSGTINAQYF.

V usage is TRBV6-5 and J usage is TRBJ1-3; perhaps TRBD1 as D (5 bases). Germline V gene lookup returns CDR1 MNHEY and CDR2 SVGAGI. This CDR3 comprises 15 residues. V was trimmed by 4 bases and J by 7 bases, leaving 17 bases between them. Written as DNA, the CDR3 is TGTGCCAGCAGTTCTTCCGGGGCTGGGGGGAACACCATATATTTT. It codes for CASSSSGAGGNTIYF.

The chain carries TRBV5-1 and TRBJ1-4; possible D gene TRBD1, 5 bases. There are 15 residues in the CDR3. The V and J ends lost 0 bases and 8 bases respectively, with 14 bases between them. Germline values: CDR1 SGHRS, CDR2 YFSETQ. CDR3 in amino acids: CASSLARQSGEKLFF. The CDR3 DNA sequence: TGCGCCAGCAGCTTGGCCCGACAGTCGGGCGAAAAACTGTTTTTT.